These T cell receptor beta chains were read from a single sample in a study of OX40 agonist ivuxolimab in advanced cancers. Data came from immunoSEQ multiplex PCR; TCRdb stores just in-frame clones and leaves some out. The table shows more than 65,000 clones, with approximately 90% occurring only once. The sequencing here drew on CD4+ or CD8+ T cells sorted from blood, taken in a trial of the OX40 agonist ivuxolimab. Receptors were obtained from an adult with an advanced solid tumor such as melanoma, head and neck, liver or kidney cancer. The CDR3 runs from the conserved cysteine through the conserved F or W. A D gene is named only where the DNA matches it firmly. Rows give clone size only sometimes, using once, few, many, or a class for an expanded clone.

V,D,J,size,CDR3,DNA
TRBV4-1,.,TRBJ2-7,.,CASSQGTSEQYF,TGCGCCAGCAGCCAGGGCACATCCGAGCAGTACTTC
TRBV2,.,TRBJ2-1,.,CASSDSPAGIGLTYNEQFF,TGTGCCAGCAGTGACTCCCCGGCAGGGATCGGCCTAACCTACAATGAGCAGTTCTTC
TRBV25-1,.,TRBJ1-1,.,CASTAGDMNTEAFF,TGTGCCAGCACTGCGGGGGACATGAACACTGAAGCTTTCTTT
TRBV5-4,.,TRBJ1-3,.,CASSSPFGNTIYF,TGTGCCAGCAGCTCACCGTTCGGGAACACCATATATTTT
TRBV4-3,.,TRBJ2-7,.,CASSQDAQGWTYEQYF,TGCGCCAGCAGCCAAGATGCGCAGGGTTGGACCTACGAGCAGTACTTC
TRBV5-4,.,TRBJ1-1,many,CASSLISNTEAFF,TGTGCCAGCAGCTTAATCAGTAACACTGAAGCTTTCTTT